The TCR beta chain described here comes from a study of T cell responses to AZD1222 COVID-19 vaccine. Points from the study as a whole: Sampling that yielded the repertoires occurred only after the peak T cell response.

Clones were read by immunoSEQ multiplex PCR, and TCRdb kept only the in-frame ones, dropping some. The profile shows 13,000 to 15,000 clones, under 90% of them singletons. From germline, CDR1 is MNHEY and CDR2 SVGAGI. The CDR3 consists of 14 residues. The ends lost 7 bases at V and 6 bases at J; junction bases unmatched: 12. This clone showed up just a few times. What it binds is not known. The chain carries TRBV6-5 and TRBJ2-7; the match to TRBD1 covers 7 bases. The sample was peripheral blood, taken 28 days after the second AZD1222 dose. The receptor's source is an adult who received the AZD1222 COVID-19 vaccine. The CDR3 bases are TGTGCCAGCATCCCTCCTGGACAGGTCCTCGAGCAGTACTTC. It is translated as CASIPPGQVLEQYF.